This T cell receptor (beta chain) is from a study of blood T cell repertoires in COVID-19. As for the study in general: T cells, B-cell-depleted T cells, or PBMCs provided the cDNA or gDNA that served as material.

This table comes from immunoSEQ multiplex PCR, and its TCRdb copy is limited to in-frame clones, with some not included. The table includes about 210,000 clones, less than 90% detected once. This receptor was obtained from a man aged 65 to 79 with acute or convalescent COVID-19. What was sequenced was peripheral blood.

The CDR3 nucleotides are TGTGCCAGCAGAGACGACAGGGGGGGTCATTATGGCTACACCTTC. Protein sequence: CASRDDRGGHYGYTF. The rearrangement links TRBV6-1 to TRBJ1-2; 9 bases agree with TRBD1. This CDR3 has 15 residues. Unmatched junction bases numbered 10, after V lost 6 bases and J lost 5 bases. Germline loops: CDR1 MNHNS, CDR2 SASEGT.